The clone carrying this T cell receptor beta chain has just a few counts. The antigen is not known. This sample is part of a study of beta chain features in type 1 diabetes. The length of the CDR3 is 15 residues. Germline CDR1 and CDR2: SQVTM and ANQGSEA. Trimming removed 4 bases from V and 5 bases from J; junction bases left unmatched: 12. Sequencing targeted expressed TCRB transcripts, as all isolated RNA had been reverse transcribed. Measured with immunoSEQ multiplex PCR; TCRdb has only the in-frame clones, and not every one. This table holds about 230,000 clones, approximately 16% found once. Study-level findings and limits: Moderate yet significant TCRB CDR3 shortening was seen in Type 1 diabetes patients in all four CD4+ subsets.

Sample: naive CD4+ T cells from blood. This TCR was sampled from a man aged 30-40 years with type 1 diabetes. The chain has TRBV29-1 and TRBJ2-5, with 8 bases fitting TRBD2. The CDR3: CSVVLTGTRGETQYF. The CDR3 DNA is TGCAGCGTTGTTTTGACCGGGACTAGGGGGGAGACCCAGTACTTC. Looking up the rest from reference TRBV29-1 and TRBJ2-5 gives the full variable domain: SAVISQKPSRDICQRGTSLTIQCQVDSQVTMMFWYRQQPGQSLTLIATANQGSEATYESGFVIDKFPISRPNLTFSTLTVSNMSPEDSSIYLCSVVLTGTRGETQYFGPGTRLLVL.